This TCR beta chain was retrieved from a study of cytomegalovirus exposure and HLA in healthy donors (dated by TCRdb to 2015 to 2018). Background for the entire study: The roughly 670 repertoires of the first cohort and the 120 validation repertoires were produced on the same platform, according to a later analysis. To predict cytomegalovirus infection status, the study brought together high-throughput TCR immunosequencing, statistical association of individual TCRs with disease status, and machine learning. The study aimed to test whether cataloging public T cell receptors could reveal signatures of past pathogen exposure. In addition to the first cohort of around 670 subjects, a separate validation cohort of 120 different subjects was used.

A remark on this clone: The antigen it binds to is not known. No much larger clone is present one base from it, and per-base qualities are unavailable.

Paper-wide results and their limitations: According to the authors, the approach could potentially be generalized to other disease states and immunological phenotypes. In the study, about 150 TCR beta chains were listed as associated with cytomegalovirus. Cytomegalovirus status was reported to be diagnosed by the classifier with high specificity and sensitivity in both the original and validation cohorts. Of the cluster scores, about 94% were above 0 in a later analysis, which found that TCRs clustered in the first cohort also tended to co-occur in the approximately 110 validation repertoires. A later analysis lacked HLA typing for the validation cohort, so it scored co-occurrence in that cohort across all 120 repertoires. While some public TCRs were present in many individuals, most TCR sequences turned up only very rarely across donors. In vitro tests confirmed that a few of the cytomegalovirus-associated TCR beta chains recognize cytomegalovirus antigens.

The protocol used for the library was the immunoSEQ multiplex PCR assay. Processing in the source paper ran as follows. A statistical classification framework was built for diagnosing cytomegalovirus status from the catalog of TCR beta chain sequences. The table comes from immuneACCESS by way of TCRdb, which keeps in-frame sequences with V and J called. Part of the clones is missing from these tables; in studies checked, under half for an unresolved V gene and the rest for unknown reasons. V and J calls and clone size come straight from that table; D and trimming were deduced from the DNA. This sample has 100,000 to 150,000 clones in its table, and around 95% of those were observed once. 1.7% of the sample goes to the ten largest clones. Trimming removed 7 bases from V and 2 bases from J, leaving 16 bases between the germline ends. The germline V gene supplies CDR1 SGDLS and CDR2 YYNGEE. From cysteine to phenylalanine, the CDR3 is 14 amino acids long. Of the read, only the CDR3 DNA is kept; its 42 bases are in frame from base 1.

The donors were included in the validation cohort of roughly 120 subjects, a group kept apart from the roughly 670-subject first cohort. Source material: PBMCs. The chain employs TRBV9 and TRBJ2-7; tentative D gene TRBD2, with 6 bases matching. This TCR was sampled from a man between 18 and 29 years old in good health and CMV-seronegative. Here is the DNA: TGTGCCAGCGCCCGGGACCTAGCGACCTACGAGCAGTACTTC. This is translated as CASARDLATYEQYF.